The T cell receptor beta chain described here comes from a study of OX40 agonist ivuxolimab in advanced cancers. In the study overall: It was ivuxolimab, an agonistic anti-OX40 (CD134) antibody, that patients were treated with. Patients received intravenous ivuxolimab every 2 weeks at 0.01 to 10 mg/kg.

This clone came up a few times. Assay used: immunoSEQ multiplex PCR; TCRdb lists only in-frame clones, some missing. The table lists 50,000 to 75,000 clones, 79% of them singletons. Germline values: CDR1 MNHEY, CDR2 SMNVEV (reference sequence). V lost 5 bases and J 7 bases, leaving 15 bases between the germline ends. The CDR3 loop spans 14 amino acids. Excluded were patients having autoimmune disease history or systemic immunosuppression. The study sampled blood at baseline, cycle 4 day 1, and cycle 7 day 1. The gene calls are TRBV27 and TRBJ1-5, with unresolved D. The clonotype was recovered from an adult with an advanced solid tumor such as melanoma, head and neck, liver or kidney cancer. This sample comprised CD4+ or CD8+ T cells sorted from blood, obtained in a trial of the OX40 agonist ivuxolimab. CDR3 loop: CASSLVGGGQPQHF. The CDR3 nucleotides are TGTGCCAGCAGTCTTGTGGGTGGAGGACAGCCCCAGCATTTT.